At least ten counts were recorded for the clone carrying this T cell receptor beta chain. Its target is not known. This specimen comes from a study of identical twins. Broader study findings: Cord blood beta clonotypes present at high abundance carried fewer insertions; no such pattern appeared in memory repertoires. Without tracking the same donors, conclusions rested on cross-sectional statistical analysis. Shared out-of-frame alpha sequences (those common to twins) showed excess low generation probability.

The CDR3 length is 11 residues. V gave up 3 bases and J gave up 5 bases, with 3 bases separating them. cDNA carried unique molecular identifiers, and a universal primer site was added by template switching. MiXCR, run by TCRdb on the 5' RACE reads, gives a single entry per CDR3 protein. The data hold 200,000 to 300,000 distinct CDR3 sequences, with approximately 8% observed a single time. These data also formed part of another study, on yellow fever vaccine responses in identical twins.

Sequenced sample: CD8+ T cells sorted from blood. The receptor was isolated from a woman between 18 and 29 years old in good health. J is TRBJ2-3 and V is TRBV12-3 or TRBV12-4; D not resolved. This chain's CDR3 is CASSFGDTQYF. The CDR3 DNA sequence: TGTGCCAGCAGTTTTGGAGATACGCAGTATTTT.